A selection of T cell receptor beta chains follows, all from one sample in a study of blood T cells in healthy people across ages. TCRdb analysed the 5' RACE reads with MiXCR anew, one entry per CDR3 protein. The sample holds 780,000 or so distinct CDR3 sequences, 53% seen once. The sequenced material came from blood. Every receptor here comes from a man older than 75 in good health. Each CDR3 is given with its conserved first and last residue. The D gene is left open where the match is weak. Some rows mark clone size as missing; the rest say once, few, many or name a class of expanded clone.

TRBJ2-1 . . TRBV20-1 CSAAISVDNEQFF TGCAGTGCTGCCATAAGCGTAGACAATGAGCAGTTCTTC
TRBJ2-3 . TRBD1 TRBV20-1 CSARRGLSTDTQYF TGCAGTGCCCGCAGGGGGCTTAGCACAGATACGCAGTATTTT
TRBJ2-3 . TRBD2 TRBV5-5 CASSSLAGVNAHRYAYF TGTGCCAGCAGCTCCCTAGCGGGAGTGAACGCGCACAGATACGCGTATTTT
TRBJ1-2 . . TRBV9 CASSVEGVGGHTF TGTGCCAGCAGCGTAGAGGGGGTAGGTGGCCACACCTTC
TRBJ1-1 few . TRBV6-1 CASSAGQRNTEAFF TGTGCCAGCAGTGCCGGACAGCGGAACACTGAAGCTTTCTTT
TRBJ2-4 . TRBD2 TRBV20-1 CSALLAGGVQYF TGCAGTGCTTTACTAGCGGGAGGGGTTCAGTACTTC
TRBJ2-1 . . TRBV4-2 CASSQEGDTGYGGNEQFF TGTGCCAGCAGCCAAGAAGGGGACACCGGATATGGCGGCAATGAGCAGTTCTTC
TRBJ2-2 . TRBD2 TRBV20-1 CSAARGVTGELFF TGCAGTGCTGCCCGGGGGGTCACCGGGGAGCTGTTTTTT
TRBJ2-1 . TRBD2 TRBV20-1 CSARTSGSYNEQFF TGCAGTGCTAGGACTAGCGGCTCCTACAATGAGCAGTTCTTC
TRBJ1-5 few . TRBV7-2 CASSLSTGGRGNQPQHF TGTGCCAGCAGCTTATCCACTGGGGGGAGGGGCAATCAGCCCCAGCATTTT
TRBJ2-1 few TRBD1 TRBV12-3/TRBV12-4 CASRMTGGPYNEQFF TGTGCCAGCAGGATGACAGGGGGCCCCTACAATGAGCAGTTCTTC
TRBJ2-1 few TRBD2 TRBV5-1 CASSSLAVSYNEQFF TGCGCCAGCAGCTCGCTAGCGGTCTCCTACAATGAGCAGTTCTTC
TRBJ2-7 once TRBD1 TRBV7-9 CASSVGTGNFEQYF TGTGCCAGCAGCGTGGGGACAGGGAATTTCGAGCAGTACTTC
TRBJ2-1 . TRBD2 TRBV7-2 CASRLTSAYNEQFF TGTGCCAGCAGACTGACTAGCGCATACAATGAGCAGTTCTTC
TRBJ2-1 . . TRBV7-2 CASSLVVFGAYNEQFF TGTGCCAGCAGCTTAGTAGTTTTCGGGGCATACAATGAGCAGTTCTTC
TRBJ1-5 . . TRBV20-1 CSAIGQGYQPQHF TGCAGTGCTATTGGGCAAGGGTATCAGCCCCAGCATTTT
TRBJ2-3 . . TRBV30 CAWRRARLFRYAYF TGTGCCTGGAGACGGGCGCGCCTATTCAGATACGCGTATTTT
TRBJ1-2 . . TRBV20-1 CSAAQPGRVAYGYTF TGCAGTGCCGCGCAACCGGGCAGGGTTGCTTATGGCTACACCTTC
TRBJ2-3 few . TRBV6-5 CASRRLGMGGYAYF TGTGCCAGCCGCAGACTGGGTATGGGGGGATACGCGTATTTT
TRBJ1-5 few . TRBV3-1 CASSIGNQPQHF TGTGCCAGCAGTATAGGCAATCAGCCCCAGCATTTT
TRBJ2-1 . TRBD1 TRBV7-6 CASGPRDRGTNEQFF TGTGCCAGCGGTCCCCGGGACAGGGGGACCAATGAGCAGTTCTTC
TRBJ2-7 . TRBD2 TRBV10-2 CASRAGGYEQYF TGCGCCAGCAGGGCGGGGGGCTACGAGCAGTACTTC
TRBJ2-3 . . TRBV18 CASSPRIFDGDSITTDTQYF TGTGCCAGCTCACCACGGATATTTGACGGGGACTCCATTACGACAGATACGCAGTATTTT
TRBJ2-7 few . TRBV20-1 CSARPTRFGSYEQYF TGCAGTGCTAGACCGACTAGATTCGGCTCCTACGAGCAGTACTTC
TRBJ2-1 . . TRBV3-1 CASSRGTLKMDEQFF TGTGCCAGCAGTCGAGGGACCCTGAAAATGGATGAGCAGTTCTTC
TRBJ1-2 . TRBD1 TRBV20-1 CSARPGTGGRYGYTF TGCAGTGCTAGACCCGGGACAGGGGGCCGATATGGCTACACCTTC
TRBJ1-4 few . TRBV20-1 CSASYRGLMREKLFF TGCAGTGCTAGCTATAGGGGCCTGATGAGGGAAAAACTGTTTTTT
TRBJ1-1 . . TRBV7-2 CASSLEDSSVTKAFF TGTGCCAGCAGCTTAGAGGACAGTTCGGTCACTAAAGCTTTCTTT
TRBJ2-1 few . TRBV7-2 CASTLAGRDEQFF TGTGCCAGCACCCTTGCCGGGCGCGATGAGCAGTTCTTC
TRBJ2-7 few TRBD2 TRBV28 CASSPGLAGGTSEQYF TGTGCCAGCAGCCCGGGACTAGCGGGAGGAACTTCCGAGCAGTACTTC
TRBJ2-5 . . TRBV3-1 CASSQDWANQETQYF TGTGCCAGCAGCCAAGATTGGGCTAACCAAGAGACCCAGTACTTC
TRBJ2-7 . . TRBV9 CASSQDTTPYEQYF TGTGCCAGCAGCCAAGACACCACGCCGTACGAGCAGTACTTC